These 17 T cell receptor beta chains were all obtained from the same sample, sequenced in a study of blood T cell repertoires in COVID-19. Using immunoSEQ multiplex PCR, the repertoire was profiled, and TCRdb retains in-frame clones only, with some absent. This sample has roughly 380,000 clones, with 81% found just once. Sequenced: peripheral blood. These TCRs come from a human donor with acute or convalescent COVID-19. The donor label of this sample is uncertain.

This clone was detected a few times. CDR3 in DNA: TGTGCCAGCAGCTCACGCCAGCGGGGGGCTTACAATGAGCAGTTCTTC. Its translation: CASSSRQRGAYNEQFF. The chain combines TRBV7-2 with TRBJ2-1, with TRBD2 matching 9 bases. J was trimmed by 4 bases and V by 4 bases; bases with no gene match: 8. This CDR3 region has 16 residues. The germline V gene has CDR1 SGHTA and CDR2 FQGNSA.

The chain joins TRBV29-1 to TRBJ1-2, with D perhaps matching TRBD1 (6 bases). Germline V gene lookup returns CDR1 SQVTM and CDR2 ANQGSEA. The CDR3 contains 12 residues. Here the CDR3 reads CSDGQPNYGYTF. CDR3 nucleotide sequence: TGCAGTGACGGACAGCCTAACTATGGCTACACCTTC.

The chain recombines TRBV19 with TRBJ1-5, with TRBD1 identical over 9 bases. The CDR3 totals 15 residues. CDR1 and CDR2 from the germline V gene are LNHDA and SQIVND (reference sequence). V shed 2 bases and J 6 bases; nucleotides not matched to a gene: 5. In DNA, the CDR3 is TGTGCCAGTAGTATAACAGGGGGCGGTTCTCAGCCCCAGCATTTT. It encodes CASSITGGGSQPQHF.

This clone was detected once. The chain carries TRBV11-1 and TRBJ2-3; D is perhaps TRBD2 (5 bases). Per the germline V gene, CDR1 is SGHAT and CDR2 is FQDESV (reference sequence). V was trimmed by 0 bases and J by 2 bases, leaving 12 bases between them. The CDR3 has 16 residues. The CDR3 here is CASSLASRGITDTQYF. CDR3 bases: TGTGCCAGCAGCTTAGCAAGCCGGGGTATCACAGATACGCAGTATTTT.

This clone showed up just once. The CDR3 loop is CASSLVIAGGPRVFYEQYF. The CDR3 DNA sequence: TGTGCCAGCAGCTTGGTTATAGCGGGAGGGCCTCGGGTTTTCTACGAGCAGTACTTC. The chain couples TRBV7-8 to TRBJ2-7, with TRBD2 matching 11 bases. From germline, CDR1 is SGHVS and CDR2 FQNEAQ. The J segment lost 3 bases and the V segment lost 3 bases, leaving 16 bases of the junction unmatched. This CDR3 has 19 residues.

This chain connects TRBV5-6 to TRBJ1-2; the D gene is possibly TRBD1 (5 bases). Trimming took off 4 bases at V and 2 bases at J, with 9 bases between the two ends. Per the germline V gene, CDR1 is SGHDT and CDR2 is YYEEEE. The CDR3 spans 13 residues. For the CDR3, the DNA is TGTGCCAGCAGCCCGCAGGGAAACTATGGCTACACCTTC. Protein product: CASSPQGNYGYTF.

The chain joins TRBV6-4 to TRBJ1-4; TRBD1 matches 9 bases. The trim removed 6 bases at V and 4 bases at J, leaving 12 bases unmatched. CDR1 MRHNA and CDR2 SNTAGT come from the germline V gene. There are 17 residues in the CDR3. CDR3 sequence: CASRSRTGAFNNEKLFF. The CDR3 DNA reads TGTGCCAGCAGGTCAAGGACAGGGGCCTTTAATAATGAAAAACTGTTTTTT.

This clone was seen only a few times. This sequence joins TRBV7-9 and TRBJ1-2; no firm D call. The germline gives CDR1 SEHNR, CDR2 FQNEAQ (reference sequence). The CDR3 spans 15 residues. V gave up 1 base and J gave up 3 bases, with 12 bases separating them. CDR3 nucleotides: TGTGCCAGCAGCTTAGGCGGTTGGAGGTACTATGGCTACACCTTC. Protein: CASSLGGWRYYGYTF.

This rearrangement joins TRBV19 to TRBJ2-7, with TRBD1 identical over 11 bases. The CDR3 contains 15 residues. Trimming removed 4 bases from V and 6 bases from J; junction bases left unmatched: 8. CDR1 and CDR2 (germline): LNHDA, SQIVND (reference sequence). The CDR3 sequence: CASSSQRTGGPEQYF. The CDR3 region has the DNA TGTGCCAGTAGTAGTCAGAGGACAGGGGGCCCCGAGCAGTACTTC.

The rearrangement uses TRBV5-5 and TRBJ2-7, with 9 bases identical to TRBD1. The CDR3 is made up of 14 amino acids. Germline trimming cut 0 bases from V and 5 bases from J; bases unmatched to any gene: 3. Germline V gene lookup returns CDR1 SGHKS and CDR2 YYEKEE (reference sequence). The CDR3 region is CASSLGGTGNEQYF. DNA of the CDR3: TGTGCCAGCAGCTTGGGGGGGACAGGGAACGAGCAGTACTTC.

The V and J genes are TRBV12-1 and TRBJ2-3; TRBD1, the table's D call, lacks a check against the DNA. TRBV12-1 has pseudogene status. The CDR3 covers 15 residues. The CDR3: CASSFVGRYTDTQYF. The DNA for the CDR3 is TGTGCCAGCAGCTTTGTGGGCAGATACACAGATACGCAGTATTTT.

J is TRBJ2-1 and V is TRBV6-5, with D maybe TRBD1 (5 bases). The CDR3 spans 14 residues. V was pared by 6 bases and J by 6 bases, with 15 bases between. Germline CDR1 MNHEY, CDR2 SVGAGI. The CDR3 nucleotides are TGTGCCAGCAGGAGGACATTCGCCCCCAATGAGCAGTTCTTC. This gives the protein CASRRTFAPNEQFF.

The chain carries TRBV6-1 and TRBJ1-5; D might be TRBD1 (6 bases). Trimming shortened V by 3 bases and J by 4 bases, and 10 bases separated the two germline ends. Germline CDR1 and CDR2: MNHNS and SASEGT. The CDR3 has 14 residues. CDR3 bases: TGTGCCAGCAGTGAGGACAGATCAAATCAGCCCCAGCATTTT. Encoded protein: CASSEDRSNQPQHF.

The gene calls are TRBV7-2 and TRBJ1-6; D is perhaps TRBD1 (6 bases). V was clipped by 0 bases and J by 10 bases, with 16 bases between them. The CDR3 spans 16 residues. The germline gives CDR1 SGHTA, CDR2 FQGNSA. CDR3 residues: CASSLAEARGRSPLHF. Here the CDR3 DNA reads TGTGCCAGCAGCTTAGCAGAGGCCAGGGGTAGGTCACCCCTCCACTTT.

This clone was detected once. The chain couples TRBV5-6 to TRBJ1-2, with D possibly being TRBD1 (5 bases). Per germline, CDR1 SGHDT and CDR2 YYEEEE. V lost 1 base to trimming and J lost 4 bases, with 11 bases between them. CDR3 length equals 14 residues. The CDR3 loop reads CASSLSGGTYGYTF. CDR3 coding DNA: TGTGCCAGCAGCTTGTCGGGGGGTACCTATGGCTACACCTTC. Supplemented by reference TRBV5-6 and TRBJ1-2, the full variable domain reads DAGVTQSPTHLIKTRGQQVTLRCSPKSGHDTVSWYQQALGQGPQFIFQYYEEEERQRGNFPDRFSGHQFPNYSSELNVNALLLGDSALYLCASSLSGGTYGYTFGSGTRLTVV.

This clone was seen many times. The rearrangement uses TRBV7-8 and TRBJ2-7, with 9 positions matching TRBD1. Germline trimming cut 4 bases from V and 4 bases from J; bases unmatched to any gene: 11. The CDR3 contains 16 residues. Germline V gene lookup returns CDR1 SGHVS and CDR2 FQNEAQ. The CDR3 spells CASSSRSGTGMYEQYF. CDR3 in DNA: TGTGCCAGCAGCTCCCGATCCGGGACAGGGATGTACGAGCAGTACTTC.

The chain carries TRBV6-1 and TRBJ1-3; 7 bases are shared with TRBD1. Trimming removed 1 base from V and 6 bases from J; junction bases left unmatched: 3. CDR3 length: 14 residues. CDR1 is MNHNS and CDR2 is SASEGT in the germline V gene. This CDR3 reads CASSEDRGSNTIYF. The CDR3 DNA follows: TGTGCCAGCAGTGAAGACAGGGGATCAAACACCATATATTTT.